This TCR beta chain emerged from a study of PD-1 blockade in mismatch repair-deficient tumors. Study-wide background: Patients had about 13 mismatch repair-deficient cancer types and were previously treated and progressing. Study conclusions and caveats: Tumor-resident clones, often absent from pretreatment blood, expanded after pembrolizumab and then contracted.

Every patient had mismatch repair deficiency by PCR or immunohistochemistry. TCR sequencing covered a few patients who responded to pembrolizumab. Data came from immunoSEQ multiplex PCR; TCRdb stores just in-frame clones and leaves some out. Of about 19,000 clones in the sample, roughly 87% were seen once. Comment on this clone: Its matching antigen is unknown.

Trimming cost V 4 bases and J 2 bases, with 16 bases left between them. From germline, CDR1 is KGHSH and CDR2 LQKENI. The CDR3 loop spans 16 amino acids. The chain employs TRBV18 and TRBJ2-3; D remains ambiguous. The TCR was taken from an adult with mismatch repair-deficient cancer. This sample comprised PBMCs, obtained 52 weeks after starting pembrolizumab. The CDR3 is CASSLTSLRSTDTQYF. The DNA for the CDR3 is TGTGCCAGCTCACTAACCTCCCTTCGGTCCACAGATACGCAGTATTTT.